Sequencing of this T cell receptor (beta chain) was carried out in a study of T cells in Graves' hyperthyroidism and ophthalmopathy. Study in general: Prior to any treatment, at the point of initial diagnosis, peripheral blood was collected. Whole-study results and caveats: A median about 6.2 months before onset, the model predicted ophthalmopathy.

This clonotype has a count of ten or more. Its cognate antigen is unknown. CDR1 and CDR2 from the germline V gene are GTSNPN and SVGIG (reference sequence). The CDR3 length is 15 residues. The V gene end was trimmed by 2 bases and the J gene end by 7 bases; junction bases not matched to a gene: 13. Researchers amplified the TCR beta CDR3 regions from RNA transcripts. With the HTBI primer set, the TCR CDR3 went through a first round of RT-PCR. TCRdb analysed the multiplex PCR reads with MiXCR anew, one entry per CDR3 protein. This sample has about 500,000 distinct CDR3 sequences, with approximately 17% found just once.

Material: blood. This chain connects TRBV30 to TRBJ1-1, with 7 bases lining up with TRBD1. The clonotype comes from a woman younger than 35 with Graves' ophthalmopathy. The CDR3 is CAWSYPANWDSEAFF. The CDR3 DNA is TGTGCCTGGAGTTACCCCGCCAATTGGGACAGTGAAGCTTTCTTT.